This record looks at one T cell receptor beta chain sequence and its context. Its antigen is currently unknown. TCR beta VDJ and CDR3 profiles were obtained from a genomic DNA template. TCRdb reanalysed the reads using MiXCR and keeps one entry per CDR3 protein. Here the sample spans about 270,000 distinct CDR3 sequences, around 60% being singletons. These data are taken from a study of CD8+CD57+ T cells in acquired aplastic anemia. General study findings and limits: Researchers report that fewer than 30 CD8+ CDR3 sequences appeared in both patients and controls.

In germline, CDR1 is SEHNR, CDR2 FQNEAQ (reference sequence). The CDR3 is 16 residues long. The V end was cut by 3 bases, the J end by 3 bases, with 17 bases between. Sequenced: sorted CD4+, CD8+, or CD8+CD57+ T cells (not recorded which) from PBMCs. The rearrangement uses TRBV7-9 and TRBJ1-1; no clear D. The receptor comes from a human donor with severe aplastic anemia or a healthy control (not recorded which). CDR3 in amino acids: CASSFGEGPPYTEAFF. CDR3 in DNA: TGTGCCAGCAGCTTCGGAGAAGGGCCACCGTACACTGAAGCTTTCTTT.